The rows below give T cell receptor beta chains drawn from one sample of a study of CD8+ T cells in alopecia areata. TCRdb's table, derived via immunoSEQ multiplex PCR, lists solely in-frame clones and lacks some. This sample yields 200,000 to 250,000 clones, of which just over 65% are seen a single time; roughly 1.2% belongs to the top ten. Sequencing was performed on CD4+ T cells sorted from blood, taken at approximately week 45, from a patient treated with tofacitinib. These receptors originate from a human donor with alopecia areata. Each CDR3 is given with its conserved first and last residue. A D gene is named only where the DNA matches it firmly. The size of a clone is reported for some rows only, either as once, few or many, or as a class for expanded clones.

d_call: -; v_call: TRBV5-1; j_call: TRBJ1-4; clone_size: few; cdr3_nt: TGCGCCAGCAGCTTGCTCGGGAACAATGAAAAACTGTTTTTT; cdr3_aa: CASSLLGNNEKLFF
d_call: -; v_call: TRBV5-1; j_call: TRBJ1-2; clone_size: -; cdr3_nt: TGCGCCAGCTCACGGGGGAGGGATGAAAACTATGGCTACACCTTC; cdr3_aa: CASSRGRDENYGYTF
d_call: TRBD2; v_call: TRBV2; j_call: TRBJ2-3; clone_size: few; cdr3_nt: TGTGCCAGCAGTGACCGCGCTACTAGCGGGGGTATTGTGGATACGCAGTATTTT; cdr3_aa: CASSDRATSGGIVDTQYF
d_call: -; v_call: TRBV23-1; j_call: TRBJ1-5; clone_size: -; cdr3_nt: TGCGCCAGCAGTCAATGGCCAGGGAATAGCAATCAGCCCCAGCATTTT; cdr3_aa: CASSQWPGNSNQPQHF
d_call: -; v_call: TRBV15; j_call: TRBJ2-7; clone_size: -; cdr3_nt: TGTGCCACCGGCACGGCAGCCTACGAGCAGTACTTC; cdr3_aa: CATGTAAYEQYF
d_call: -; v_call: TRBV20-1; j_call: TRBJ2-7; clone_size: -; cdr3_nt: TGCAGTGCTAGAGGGGGATACGAGCAGTACTTC; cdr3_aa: CSARGGYEQYF
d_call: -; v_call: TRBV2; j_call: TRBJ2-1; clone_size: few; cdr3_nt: TGTGCCAGCAGTGAGGGACCCGACAGAGAGAAGTTCTTC; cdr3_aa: CASSEGPDREKFF
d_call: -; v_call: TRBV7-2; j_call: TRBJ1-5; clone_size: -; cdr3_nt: TGTGCCAGCAGCCCCGTCGGGGGACAGCCCCAGCATTTT; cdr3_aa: CASSPVGGQPQHF
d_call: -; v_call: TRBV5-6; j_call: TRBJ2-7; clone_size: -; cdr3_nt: TGTGCCAGCAGCTTGGGGGTAGGATACTACGAGCAGTACTTC; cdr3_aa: CASSLGVGYYEQYF
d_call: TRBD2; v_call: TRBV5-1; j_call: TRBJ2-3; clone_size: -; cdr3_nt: TGCGCCAGCAGCTTACCTAGCGGGGGTAACACAGATACGCAGTATTTT; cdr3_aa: CASSLPSGGNTDTQYF
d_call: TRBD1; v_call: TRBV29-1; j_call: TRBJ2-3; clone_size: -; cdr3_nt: TGCAGCGTTGGAGGCGGGAGACAGGGGGCATCAGATACGCAGTATTTT; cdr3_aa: CSVGGGRQGASDTQYF
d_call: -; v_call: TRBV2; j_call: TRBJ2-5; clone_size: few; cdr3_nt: TGTGCCAGCAAGAGGGACGGGACGAAAAATCAAGAGACCCAGTACTTC; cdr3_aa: CASKRDGTKNQETQYF
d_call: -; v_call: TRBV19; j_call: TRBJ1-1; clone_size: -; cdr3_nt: TGTGCCAGTAGTTTCAGGGACGTCACTGAAGCTTTCTTT; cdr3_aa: CASSFRDVTEAFF
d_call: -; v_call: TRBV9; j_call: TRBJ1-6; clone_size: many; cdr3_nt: TGTGCCAGCAGCGGGAAACCAGGGCCAAATTCACCCCTCCACTTT; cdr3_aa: CASSGKPGPNSPLHF
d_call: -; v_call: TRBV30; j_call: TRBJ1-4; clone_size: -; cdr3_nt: TGTGCCTGGACCTCAAGCCCGGGCAGACTGTTTTTT; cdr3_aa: CAWTSSPGRLFF
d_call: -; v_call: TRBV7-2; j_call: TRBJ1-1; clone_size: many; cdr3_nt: TGTGCCAGCAGCTTAGTTGGGGGGAACACTGAAGCTTTCTTT; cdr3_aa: CASSLVGGNTEAFF